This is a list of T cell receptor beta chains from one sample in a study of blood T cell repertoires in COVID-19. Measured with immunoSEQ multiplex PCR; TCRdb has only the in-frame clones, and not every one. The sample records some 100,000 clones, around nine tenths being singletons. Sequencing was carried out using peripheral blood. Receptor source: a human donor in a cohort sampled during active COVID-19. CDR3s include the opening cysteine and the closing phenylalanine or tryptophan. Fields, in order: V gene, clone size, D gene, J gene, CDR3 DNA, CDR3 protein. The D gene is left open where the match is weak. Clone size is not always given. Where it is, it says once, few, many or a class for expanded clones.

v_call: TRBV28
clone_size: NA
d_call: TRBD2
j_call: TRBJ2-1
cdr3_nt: TGTGCCAGCAGTTTATGGACTAGCAAGAATGAGCAGTTCTTC
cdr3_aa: CASSLWTSKNEQFF

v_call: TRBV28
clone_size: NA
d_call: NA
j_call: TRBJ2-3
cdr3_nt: TGTGCCAGCAGTCCTCCTACAGATACGCAGTATTTT
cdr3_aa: CASSPPTDTQYF

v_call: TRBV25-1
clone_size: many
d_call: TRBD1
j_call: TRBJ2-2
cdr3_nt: TGTGCCAGCAGTGAAGGGGACAGGGACACCGGGGAGCTGTTTTTT
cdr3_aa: CASSEGDRDTGELFF

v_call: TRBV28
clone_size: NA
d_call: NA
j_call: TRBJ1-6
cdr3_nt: TGTGCCAGCAGTATCAACAGTCAAACCTCCTATAATTCACCCCTCCACTTT
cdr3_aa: CASSINSQTSYNSPLHF

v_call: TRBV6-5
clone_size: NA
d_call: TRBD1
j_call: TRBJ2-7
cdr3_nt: TGTGCCAGCAACCGGGACAGGGCCTACGAGCAGTACTTC
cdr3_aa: CASNRDRAYEQYF

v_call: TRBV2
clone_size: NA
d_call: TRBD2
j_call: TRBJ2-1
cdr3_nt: TGTGCCAGCAGTGAAGCACGGACTAGCGGGAGGGCCTACAATGAGCAGTTCTTC
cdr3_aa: CASSEARTSGRAYNEQFF

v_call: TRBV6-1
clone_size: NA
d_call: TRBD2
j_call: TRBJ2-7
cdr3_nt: TGTGCCAGCAGTGGACTTGGGAGGGCGGTTTTAGGGCGCGACGAGCAGTACTTC
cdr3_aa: CASSGLGRAVLGRDEQYF

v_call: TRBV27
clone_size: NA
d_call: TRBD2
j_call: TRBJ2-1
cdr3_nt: TGTGCCAGCAGTTACAGGGGACTAGCGGGAGGGCGGTTCTTC
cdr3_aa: CASSYRGLAGGRFF

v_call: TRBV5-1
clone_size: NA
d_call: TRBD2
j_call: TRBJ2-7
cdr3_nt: TGCGCCAGCAGCAGGACTAGCGGGAGGTCCTACGAGCAGTACTTC
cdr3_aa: CASSRTSGRSYEQYF

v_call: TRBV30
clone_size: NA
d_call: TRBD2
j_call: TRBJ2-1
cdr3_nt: TGTGCCTGGAGTACTAGCGGGAGAGGGAATGAGCAGTTCTTC
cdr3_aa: CAWSTSGRGNEQFF

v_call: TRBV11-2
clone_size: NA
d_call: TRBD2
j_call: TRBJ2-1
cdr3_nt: TGTGCCAGCAGCTACATAGCGGGTACCTACAATGAGCAGTTCTTC
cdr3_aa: CASSYIAGTYNEQFF

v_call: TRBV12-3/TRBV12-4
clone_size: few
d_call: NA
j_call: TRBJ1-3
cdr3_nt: TGTGCCAGCAGCCTGGCATCTGGAAACACCATATATTTT
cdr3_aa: CASSLASGNTIYF

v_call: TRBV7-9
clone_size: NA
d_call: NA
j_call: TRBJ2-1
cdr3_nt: TGTGCCAGCAGCTCAATTCACAGATACAATGAGCAGTTCTTC
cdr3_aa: CASSSIHRYNEQFF

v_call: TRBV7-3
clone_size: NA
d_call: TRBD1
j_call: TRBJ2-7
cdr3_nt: TGTGCCAGCAGCCCCTCCGGGACAGGAGAATACGAGCAGTACTTC
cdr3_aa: CASSPSGTGEYEQYF

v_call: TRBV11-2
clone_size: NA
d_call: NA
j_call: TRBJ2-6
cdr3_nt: TGTGCCAGCAGCTTAGTTTCAGGGGCCAACGTCCTGACTTTC
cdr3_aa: CASSLVSGANVLTF

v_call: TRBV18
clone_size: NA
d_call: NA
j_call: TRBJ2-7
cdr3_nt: TGTGCCAGCTCACTTTACGGGGGGCAGGCTGCCTACGAGCAGTACTTC
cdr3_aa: CASSLYGGQAAYEQYF

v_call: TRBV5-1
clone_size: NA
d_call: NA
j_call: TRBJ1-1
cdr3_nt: TGCGCCAGCAGCTTGCAAGGCGGAAACACTGAAGCTTTCTTT
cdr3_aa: CASSLQGGNTEAFF